This T cell receptor beta chain was identified in a study of T cell responses to AZD1222 COVID-19 vaccine. The CDR3 is 14 amino acids. Germline V lookup: CDR1 MNHEY, CDR2 SVGAGI. V was cut by 9 bases and J by 5 bases, with 19 bases left in between. Regarding the study as a whole: Sampling captured repertoires only after the peak T cell response. White British people made up most donors, females outnumbered males, and clonal diversity was possibly underestimated.

Second doses were pooled across both intervals (about 4 or about 12 weeks). On this clone: The antigen is undetermined.

Repertoires were generated with immunoSEQ multiplex PCR, while TCRdb's copy carries only in-frame clones and drops some. The table records 200,000 or so clones, about 93% of them present only once. This sequence was found in an adult who received the AZD1222 COVID-19 vaccine. Here the sequenced sample was peripheral blood, taken 28 days after the second AZD1222 dose. The chain employs TRBV6-5 and TRBJ1-2; a possible D gene is TRBD1 (6 bases). CDR3 nucleotide sequence: TGTGCCAGTCAAAGGGGGGCAGGCCCTTATGGCTACACCTTC. Protein: CASQRGAGPYGYTF.